A single sample gave rise to the 26 T cell receptor beta chains below, sequenced in a study of cytomegalovirus exposure and HLA in healthy donors. Researchers ran the PCR with 60 Vbeta and 13 Jbeta primers. Repertoires were generated with immunoSEQ multiplex PCR, while TCRdb's copy carries only in-frame clones and drops some. With tens of thousands of clones in the sample, the ten largest clones hold 3.5% to 5%. Material for sequencing was PBMCs. These receptors all come from a woman aged 40 to 50 in good health and CMV-seropositive.

The rearrangement uses TRBV27 and TRBJ2-7, with TRBD1 matching over 7 bases. CDR3 size: 17 residues. J was trimmed by 2 bases and V by 3 bases; bases with no gene match: 13. In germline, CDR1 is MNHEY, CDR2 SMNVEV (reference sequence). In DNA form, the CDR3 reads TGTGCCAGCAGTTTCACTAACACAGGGGCCTACACCTACGAGCAGTACTTC. The encoded protein is CASSFTNTGAYTYEQYF.

CDR3 sequence: CASNSHISNQPQHF. CDR3 sequence (DNA): TGTGCCAGTAACAGTCATATCAGCAATCAGCCCCAGCATTTT. The chain carries TRBV19 and TRBJ1-5; D call uncertain. Trimming took off 7 bases at V and 1 base at J, with 11 bases between the two ends. The CDR3 is made up of 14 amino acids. Per the germline V gene, CDR1 is LNHDA and CDR2 is SQIVND (reference sequence).

CDR3 sequence (DNA): TGTGCCAGCTCACAGGACAGGGCCCAGCCCCAGCATTTT. This sequence encodes CASSQDRAQPQHF. The chain combines TRBV18 with TRBJ1-5; the match to TRBD1 covers 8 bases. With V trimmed by 4 bases and J by 7 bases, 3 bases remained unmatched. CDR3 length equals 13 residues. Germline-derived CDR1 and CDR2 are KGHSH and LQKENI.

V gene TRBV7-9 combines with J gene TRBJ2-1, with TRBD1 matching over 7 bases. In germline, CDR1 is SEHNR, CDR2 FQNEAQ (reference sequence). V lost 4 bases to trimming and J lost 14 bases; unmatched junction nucleotides: 5. CDR3 length: 11 residues. The CDR3 DNA follows: TGTGCCAGCAGCTCCGACAGGGTCAAGTTCTTC. It yields the protein CASSSDRVKFF. Combining the CDR3 with reference TRBV7-9 and TRBJ2-1 gives the whole variable domain DTGVSQNPRHKITKRGQNVTFRCDPISEHNRLYWYRQTLGQGPEFLTYFQNEAQLEKSRLLSDRFSAERPKGSFSTLEIQRTEQGDSAMYLCASSSDRVKFFGPGTRLTVL.

This chain joins TRBV4-2 and TRBJ2-7, with D hard to call. The CDR3 length is 14 residues. V dropped 4 bases and J dropped 2 bases, with 12 bases sitting between them. Germline V gene sequence: CDR1 LGHNA, CDR2 YNFKEQ. CDR3 region: CASSPAYPAYEQYF. The CDR3 DNA follows: TGTGCCAGCAGCCCCGCCTACCCCGCCTACGAGCAGTACTTC.

This rearrangement joins TRBV28 to TRBJ1-2; 11 nucleotides line up with TRBD1. CDR3 size: 14 residues. The germline V gene encodes CDR1 MDHEN and CDR2 SYDVKM. The V segment lost 5 bases and the J segment 5 bases; nucleotides outside the gene matches: 4. The CDR3 is CASSPGTGGYGYTF. The CDR3 DNA follows: TGTGCCAGCAGTCCCGGGACAGGGGGTTATGGCTACACCTTC.

In DNA, the CDR3 is TGTGCCAGCTCACGGACAGTACCCTCCTACAATGAGCAGTTCTTC. Translation: CASSRTVPSYNEQFF. The chain is built from TRBV18 and TRBJ2-1, with D possibly being TRBD1 (6 bases). The germline V gene has CDR1 KGHSH and CDR2 LQKENI. The germline V and J ends were trimmed by 4 bases and 0 bases, with 10 bases remaining between them. The CDR3 spans 15 residues.

The J gene is TRBJ2-7, the V gene TRBV6-1; TRBD1 aligns across 9 bases. The CDR3 has 14 residues. Trimming cost V 7 bases and J 0 bases; bases outside gene matches: 4. Germline loops: CDR1 MNHNS, CDR2 SASEGT. CDR3 nucleotide sequence: TGTGCCAGCAAGTGGGACAGGGCCTCCTACGAGCAGTACTTC. This gives the protein CASKWDRASYEQYF.

The chain is built from TRBV5-6 and TRBJ2-7, with no clear D. V lost 0 bases and J 0 bases, leaving 7 bases between the germline ends. CDR3 length: 14 amino acids. Germline V lookup: CDR1 SGHDT, CDR2 YYEEEE. CDR3 coding DNA: TGTGCCAGCAGCTTGGTGGGCAGCTCCTACGAGCAGTACTTC. It codes for CASSLVGSSYEQYF. Full variable domain (rest looked up from reference TRBV5-6 and TRBJ2-7): DAGVTQSPTHLIKTRGQQVTLRCSPKSGHDTVSWYQQALGQGPQFIFQYYEEEERQRGNFPDRFSGHQFPNYSSELNVNALLLGDSALYLCASSLVGSSYEQYFGPGTRLTVT.

V gene TRBV30 combines with J gene TRBJ2-3, with D maybe TRBD2 (6 bases). The CDR3 is 14 amino acids. Trimming cost V 6 bases and J 4 bases, with 17 bases left between them. The germline V gene encodes CDR1 GTSNPN and CDR2 SVGIG (reference sequence). The CDR3 nucleotides read TGTGCCTGCCAAACAGATCCGGGGGCAGATACGCAGTATTTT. Translating gives CACQTDPGADTQYF.

The chain uses TRBV30 and TRBJ1-2; D gene uncertain. The V end lost 1 base, the J end lost 3 bases, and 9 bases lay between the germline ends. The CDR3 runs 13 residues. Germline CDR1 and CDR2: GTSNPN and SVGIG (reference sequence). The DNA of the CDR3 is TGTGCCTGGAGTGCCGGTTTGCACTATGGCTACACCTTC. Its protein is CAWSAGLHYGYTF.

This chain joins TRBV28 and TRBJ2-5; D is perhaps TRBD1 (5 bases). The V and J ends lost 5 bases and 6 bases respectively, with 22 bases between them. Germline V gene data show CDR1 as MDHEN and CDR2 as SYDVKM. This CDR3 spans 16 amino acids. The chain's CDR3 is CASSTPDVGARKTQYF. The CDR3 coding sequence is TGTGCCAGCAGTACCCCTGACGTAGGGGCGAGGAAGACCCAGTACTTC. The whole variable domain, remainder taken from reference TRBV28 and TRBJ2-5, is DVKVTQSSRYLVKRTGEKVFLECVQDMDHENMFWYRQDPGLGLRLIYFSYDVKMKEKGDIPEGYSVSREKKERFSLILESASTNQTSMYLCASSTPDVGARKTQYFGPGTRLLVL.

The chain recombines TRBV7-2 with TRBJ1-2; D perhaps matches TRBD1 (6 bases). Germline CDR1 reads SGHTA; CDR2 reads FQGNSA. The CDR3 is 15 residues long. Trimming took 5 bases from V and 7 from J, leaving 20 bases between them. CDR3 in DNA: TGTGCCAGCAGCGCCCAAATCAGGGGTGGGGGTGGCTACACCTTC. This sequence encodes CASSAQIRGGGGYTF. Together with reference TRBV7-2 and TRBJ1-2, the CDR3 gives the full variable domain: GAGVSQSPSNKVTEKGKDVELRCDPISGHTALYWYRQSLGQGLEFLIYFQGNSAPDKSGLPSDRFSAERTGGSVSTLTIQRTQQEDSAVYLCASSAQIRGGGGYTFGSGTRLTVV.

J is TRBJ2-7 and V is TRBV11-3; maybe TRBD1 (6 bases). The germline V gene encodes CDR1 SGHNT and CDR2 YENEEA. V lost 3 bases and J lost 6, with 12 bases in between. The CDR3 is 13 amino acids. The CDR3 reads CASSLQGSGEQYF. CDR3 bases: TGTGCCAGCAGCTTGCAGGGGTCCGGCGAGCAGTACTTC.

CDR3 DNA sequence: TGCGCCAGCAGCTTGGCCCGGGTGAACAGGGGCAAGGACTATGGCTACACCTTC. Translation gives CASSLARVNRGKDYGYTF. V usage is TRBV5-1 and J usage is TRBJ1-2, with 7 bases matching TRBD1. The CDR3 is 18 residues long. Germline-derived CDR1 and CDR2 are SGHRS and YFSETQ. With 0 bases clipped from V and 3 bases from J, the junction kept 14 bases outside the gene matches.

The rearrangement uses TRBV19 and TRBJ1-1; possible D gene TRBD1, 5 bases. V lost 6 bases and J 2 bases, leaving 10 bases between the germline ends. The length of the CDR3 is 13 residues. In germline, CDR1 is LNHDA, CDR2 SQIVND (reference sequence). The CDR3 DNA follows: TGTGCCAGTAGGTCGACAGAAAACACTGAAGCTTTCTTT. Protein product: CASRSTENTEAFF.

J is TRBJ2-7 and V is TRBV27, with unresolved D. The V gene lost 5 bases and the J gene lost 4 bases, with 15 bases spanning the gap. CDR1 and CDR2 (germline): MNHEY, SMNVEV (reference sequence). This CDR3 has 14 residues. The CDR3 sequence is CASSLGSAIYEQYF. The CDR3 bases are TGTGCCAGCAGTCTCGGGTCCGCCATTTACGAGCAGTACTTC.

V usage is TRBV6-5 and J usage is TRBJ1-5; the match to TRBD1 covers 7 bases. V dropped 6 bases and J dropped 9; count of bases not matched to a gene: 8. This CDR3 has 13 residues. Germline loops: CDR1 MNHEY, CDR2 SVGAGI. CDR3 nucleotides: TGTGCCAGCAGACCGGACAGGCGTGGGCCCCAGCATTTT. Its translation: CASRPDRRGPQHF.

Its frequency marks this clone as medium-sized. The chain's CDR3 is CASSLRGGNTEAFF. DNA of the CDR3: TGCGCCAGCAGCCTACGAGGGGGGAACACTGAAGCTTTCTTT. This chain uses TRBV4-1 with TRBJ1-1; tentative D call: TRBD1 (6 bases). The CDR3 runs 14 residues. V was cut by 4 bases and J by 1 base, with 10 bases left in between. Germline V gene data show CDR1 as MGHRA and CDR2 as YSYEKL.

The CDR3 protein is CASITHRELTGELFF. CDR3 in DNA: TGTGCCAGCATCACTCACCGGGAGCTAACCGGGGAGCTGTTTTTT. This chain links TRBV28 with TRBJ2-2; TRBD2 might be the D (6 bases). The V gene lost 7 bases and the J gene lost 5 bases, with 17 bases spanning the gap. CDR3 length equals 15 residues. CDR1 and CDR2 from the germline V gene are MDHEN and SYDVKM.

The V gene is TRBV5-6, the J gene TRBJ2-7, with 7 bases fitting TRBD1. The CDR3 runs to 19 residues. The V gene end was trimmed by 3 bases and the J gene end by 3 bases; junction bases not matched to a gene: 21. Germline CDR1 reads SGHDT; CDR2 reads YYEEEE. CDR3 nucleotides: TGTGCCAGCAGCTCATTAGGACAGGACACATCAACGCCCAACTACGAGCAGTACTTC. It translates to CASSSLGQDTSTPNYEQYF.

The chain has TRBV2 and TRBJ2-3; D is unclear. This CDR3 comprises 14 residues. V dropped 4 bases and J dropped 4 bases, with 12 bases sitting between them. The germline gives CDR1 SNHLY, CDR2 FYNNEI. The CDR3 spells CASSADGVSDTQYF. The CDR3 DNA is TGTGCCAGCAGTGCCGACGGAGTTTCAGATACGCAGTATTTT.

The chain carries TRBV10-1 and TRBJ1-6; 9 bases line up with TRBD1. Germline trimming cut 5 bases from V and 12 bases from J; bases unmatched to any gene: 8. CDR1 and CDR2 (germline): WNHNN, SYGVQD (reference sequence). The CDR3 covers 14 residues. This chain's CDR3 is CASSPGQGGEPLHF. CDR3 sequence (DNA): TGCGCCAGCAGTCCGGGACAGGGAGGGGAACCCCTCCACTTT.

V usage is TRBV7-8 and J usage is TRBJ2-7, with TRBD1 identical over 9 bases. The trim removed 5 bases at V and 7 bases at J, leaving 6 bases unmatched. The CDR3 totals 13 residues. Germline CDR1 reads SGHVS; CDR2 reads FQNEAQ. CDR3 in amino acids: CASSPQGAWEQYF. The CDR3 DNA reads TGTGCCAGCAGCCCACAGGGGGCATGGGAGCAGTACTTC.

The chain employs TRBV5-6 and TRBJ1-5; the D is unclear. CDR1 is SGHDT and CDR2 is YYEEEE in the germline V gene. Trimming shortened V by 3 bases and J by 1 base, and 8 bases separated the two germline ends. This CDR3 contains 14 residues. CDR3 protein: CASSSYGSNQPQHF. Here the CDR3 DNA reads TGTGCCAGCAGCTCGTACGGGAGCAATCAGCCCCAGCATTTT.

The rearrangement links TRBV6-1 to TRBJ2-7, with D tentatively TRBD1 (5 bases). Germline V CDR1 and CDR2: MNHNS, SASEGT. Trimming stripped 1 base from V and 6 bases from J, with 13 bases between. This CDR3 has 14 amino acids. DNA for the CDR3: TGTGCCAGCAGTGAAGATGGGGCAGGGCTCGAGCAGTACTTC. As protein: CASSEDGAGLEQYF.